The source of this TCR beta chain is a study of blood T cells in healthy people across ages. A few counts support this clonotype. V gave up 5 bases and J gave up 2 bases; unmatched junction bases: 5. This CDR3 comprises 14 residues. CDR1 and CDR2 from the germline V gene are DFQATT and SNEGSKA (reference sequence). Primed by a sample-barcoded 5' primer and a J-beta primer mix, a second PCR proceeded for about 7 to 12 cycles. TCRdb re-called the 5' RACE reads through MiXCR, storing one row per CDR3 protein. The sample has fewer than 950,000 distinct CDR3 sequences; about 55% are singletons. The chain is built from TRBV20-1 and TRBJ2-7; TRBD2 matches 11 bases. The sequencing input was blood. The source is a man at least 80 years old in good health. The CDR3 bases are TGCAGTGCTTTTAGCGGGAGGGAGCCCTACGAGCAGTACTTC. It specifies CSAFSGREPYEQYF.